The sequence of this T cell receptor beta chain was determined in a study of CD8+ T cells in alopecia areata. Specified treatment: oral pan-JAK inhibitor, 5-10 mg twice daily. Peripheral blood, together with lesional scalp punch biopsies, was collected from alopecia areata patients. The authors sorted CD4+ and CD8+ T cells from PBMCs. RNA was isolated and reverse transcribed to cDNA, the sequencing template. The repertoire was sequenced with immunoSEQ multiplex PCR; TCRdb's copy has only in-frame clones and lacks some. Of fewer than 250,000 clones listed, more than 30% are singletons. Germline trimming cut 8 bases from V and 6 bases from J; bases unmatched to any gene: 3. Germline V gene lookup returns CDR1 MGHDK and CDR2 SYGVNS. This CDR3 has 11 amino acids.

This chain connects TRBV25-1 to TRBJ2-7; 8 positions agree with TRBD1. Here the sequenced sample was CD4+ T cells sorted from blood, taken at roughly week 30, from a patient treated with tofacitinib. This clonotype originated in a human donor with alopecia areata. The CDR3: CASGTGGEQYF. The DNA for the CDR3 is TGTGCCAGCGGTACAGGGGGCGAGCAGTACTTC.